This T cell receptor (beta chain) was retrieved from a study of T cell repertoires in cytomegalovirus infection. Study-wide results and limits: There were HLA-C-restricted CMV-specific TCR beta clonotypes dominating the ex vivo response. Cumulative public TCR beta family frequency identified carriers of CMV plus the relevant HLA.

On this clonotype itself: Its matching antigen is unknown.

The CDR3 runs 13 residues. Germline CDR1 and CDR2: SEHNR and FQNEAQ (reference sequence). V gave up 1 base and J gave up 8 bases; unmatched junction bases: 4. TCRdb reanalysed the reads using MiXCR and keeps one entry per CDR3 protein. The table has more than 150,000 distinct CDR3 sequences, about 20% seen once. The genes are TRBV7-9 and TRBJ1-1, with 7 bases fitting TRBD1. What was sequenced was PBMCs. This receptor was obtained from a human donor in good health (CMV status not recorded). Some clones in this sample may be carry-over from other donors' samples. The CDR3 DNA is TGTGCCAGCAGCTTAGAGACAGGGTTGGAAGCTTTCTTT. It encodes CASSLETGLEAFF.